The rows below give T cell receptor beta chains drawn from one sample of a study of blood T cells in healthy people across ages. Via MiXCR, TCRdb re-called the 5' RACE reads, giving one row per CDR3 protein. The table lists around 990,000 distinct CDR3 sequences, less than 25% of them singletons, with approximately 0.7% in the top ten. These same records also appear under a second study, on T cells of mothers and their children.

Sequencing was done on a sample of blood. Receptors originate from a girl aged 2 to 10 in good health. Each CDR3 is given with its conserved first and last residue. The D gene is left open where the match is weak. The size of a clone is reported for some rows only, either as once, few or many, or as a class for expanded clones.

J: TRBJ1-2; D: -; size: -; V: TRBV7-9; DNA: TGTGCCAGCAGCTTCCTTCTTCCGTATGGCTACACCTTC; CDR3: CASSFLLPYGYTF
J: TRBJ2-7; D: TRBD2; size: few; V: TRBV28; DNA: TGCGCCAGCACTCGGTGGGCGGGAGACATCTCCTACGAGCAGTACTTC; CDR3: CASTRWAGDISYEQYF
J: TRBJ2-5; D: TRBD2; size: few; V: TRBV12-3/TRBV12-4; DNA: TGTGCCAGCAGACCGGGACTAGCGGACCAAGAGACCCAGTACTTC; CDR3: CASRPGLADQETQYF
J: TRBJ1-1; D: -; size: -; V: TRBV11-2; DNA: TGTGCCAGCAGCCAAAGGACGGCCGGCGGATCGGCTTTCTTT; CDR3: CASSQRTAGGSAFF
J: TRBJ2-5; D: -; size: -; V: TRBV7-8; DNA: TGTGCCACCTTAGCGGCCCAAGAGACCCAGTACTTC; CDR3: CATLAAQETQYF
J: TRBJ2-1; D: TRBD2; size: -; V: TRBV29-1; DNA: TGCAGCGTTCACGGGACTAGTTACAGCAATGAGCAGTTCTTC; CDR3: CSVHGTSYSNEQFF
J: TRBJ1-1; D: -; size: few; V: TRBV20-1; DNA: TGCAGTGCTAGACAGGCCTCGAGCACTGAAGCTTTCTTT; CDR3: CSARQASSTEAFF
J: TRBJ1-2; D: -; size: -; V: TRBV9; DNA: TGTGCCAGCAGCGTAGGGTGGAAGGATGGCTACACCTTC; CDR3: CASSVGWKDGYTF
J: TRBJ1-2; D: TRBD1; size: -; V: TRBV29-1; DNA: TGCAGCGTTGATGGACAGGCCCAGGGCTACACCTTC; CDR3: CSVDGQAQGYTF
J: TRBJ1-1; D: -; size: -; V: TRBV7-9; DNA: TGTGCCAGCAGCCACCCGGGGGCGAACACTGAAGCTTTCTTT; CDR3: CASSHPGANTEAFF
J: TRBJ1-1; D: TRBD1; size: -; V: TRBV6-5; DNA: TGTGCCAGCAGTTACGGGGGGACAGGGTCGTACGCTGAAGCTTTCTTT; CDR3: CASSYGGTGSYAEAFF
J: TRBJ2-1; D: TRBD2; size: many; V: TRBV7-9; DNA: TGTGCCAGCAGCCCAAATCTAGCGGGGGGCTTGAATGAGCAGTTCTTC; CDR3: CASSPNLAGGLNEQFF
J: TRBJ1-1; D: TRBD1; size: -; V: TRBV10-3; DNA: TGTGCCATCAGTGGGCCGCGACAGGGTTTGAACACTGAAGCTTTCTTT; CDR3: CAISGPRQGLNTEAFF
J: TRBJ2-1; D: -; size: -; V: TRBV11-2; DNA: TGTGCCAGCAGCCCCGACTTCGGCGGATACAATGAGCAGTTCTTC; CDR3: CASSPDFGGYNEQFF
J: TRBJ1-2; D: -; size: -; V: TRBV12-3/TRBV12-4; DNA: TGTGCCAGCAGGCCCCCGGGGGGGGCCCTAACCACCGACTATGGCTACACCTTC; CDR3: CASRPPGGALTTDYGYTF
J: TRBJ2-2; D: -; size: -; V: TRBV10-1; DNA: TGCGCCAGCAGCCCTAGTCTGAACACCGGGGAGCTGTTTTTT; CDR3: CASSPSLNTGELFF
J: TRBJ2-6; D: -; size: -; V: TRBV24-1; DNA: TGTGCCACCAGGTCAAATGAGGGGAGCTCTGGGGCCAACGTCCTGACTTTC; CDR3: CATRSNEGSSGANVLTF
J: TRBJ2-3; D: -; size: few; V: TRBV6-1; DNA: TGTGCCAGCAGTGAAGTTGGGGCCTCGGATACGCAGTATTTT; CDR3: CASSEVGASDTQYF
J: TRBJ2-5; D: -; size: many; V: TRBV20-1; DNA: TGCAGTGCTAGAGATACAGGTTGGAGTGGAGAGACCCAGTACTTC; CDR3: CSARDTGWSGETQYF
J: TRBJ2-1; D: -; size: -; V: TRBV5-1; DNA: TGCGCCAGCAGCCCCGGACTCCCCTCAATCTACAATGAGCAGTTCTTC; CDR3: CASSPGLPSIYNEQFF
J: TRBJ1-1; D: TRBD1; size: few; V: TRBV10-3; DNA: TGTGCCACTCAACAGGGGGAGAACACTGAAGCTTTCTTT; CDR3: CATQQGENTEAFF
J: TRBJ2-7; D: -; size: few; V: TRBV6-2/TRBV6-3; DNA: TGTGCCAGCAGTTACTTGACGGGGGCTTCCTACGAGCAGTACTTC; CDR3: CASSYLTGASYEQYF
J: TRBJ2-7; D: -; size: few; V: TRBV5-1; DNA: TGCGCCAGCAGCACCACTATCAACCCCTCGGAGCAGTACTTC; CDR3: CASSTTINPSEQYF